This TCR beta chain was captured in a study of OX40 agonist ivuxolimab in advanced cancers. Study summary: Dose-escalation patients had hepatocellular carcinoma, melanoma, renal cell or head and neck cancer.

The assay was immunoSEQ multiplex PCR, and TCRdb's table has in-frame clones only and misses some. This sample carries fewer than 55,000 clones, about 87% of them seen once, and the ten largest clones take roughly 1.8%. This clone was counted a few times. There are 11 residues in the CDR3. From germline, CDR1 is SQVTM and CDR2 ANQGSEA. The V segment lost 5 bases and the J segment 4 bases; nucleotides outside the gene matches: 1. The TCR was taken from an adult with an advanced solid tumor such as melanoma, head and neck, liver or kidney cancer. This chain uses TRBV29-1 with TRBJ1-1; TRBD1 matches 7 bases. The sample was CD4+ or CD8+ T cells sorted from blood, taken in a trial of the OX40 agonist ivuxolimab. The DNA for the CDR3 is TGCAGCGTTCACAGGGGCACTGAAGCTTTCTTT. This encodes CSVHRGTEAFF. The complete variable domain, with remaining parts taken from reference TRBV29-1 and TRBJ1-1, reads SAVISQKPSRDICQRGTSLTIQCQVDSQVTMMFWYRQQPGQSLTLIATANQGSEATYESGFVIDKFPISRPNLTFSTLTVSNMSPEDSSIYLCSVHRGTEAFFGQGTRLTVV.